These 18 T cell receptor beta chains share one sample of origin, sequenced in a study of blood T cell repertoires in COVID-19. Profiling relied on immunoSEQ multiplex PCR, and the TCRdb table lists in-frame clones only, not all of them. The sample lists 65,000 to 85,000 clones, about 68% occurring once. The specimen was peripheral blood. The receptors were sampled from a man aged 50 or older with active or convalescent COVID-19.

The J gene is TRBJ2-7, the V gene TRBV10-1; D uncertain. The CDR3 length is 14 residues. The germline CDR1 and CDR2 sequences are WNHNN and SYGVQD (reference sequence). The V end was cut by 0 bases, the J end by 2 bases, with 8 bases between. The CDR3 reads CASSESLETYEQYF. The CDR3, as DNA: TGCGCCAGCAGTGAGTCGTTGGAGACCTACGAGCAGTACTTC.

A remark on this clone: Distinct nucleotide sequences in the sample also encode this CDR3. The chain carries TRBV5-6 and TRBJ1-1; TRBD1 matches at 7 bases. Germline CDR1 reads SGHDT; CDR2 reads YYEEEE. This CDR3 spans 17 amino acids. Germline trimming cut 3 bases from V and 0 bases from J; bases unmatched to any gene: 11. The CDR3 sequence: CASSSSGTAFMNTEAFF. CDR3 coding DNA: TGTGCCAGCAGCTCTTCCGGGACAGCTTTTATGAACACTGAAGCTTTCTTT.

This clone was found a few times. This chain joins TRBV2 and TRBJ1-5; TRBD1 matches 7 bases. The trim removed 7 bases at V and 6 bases at J, leaving 9 bases unmatched. From germline, CDR1 is SNHLY and CDR2 FYNNEI. CDR3 length equals 14 residues. Here the CDR3 DNA reads TGTGCCAGCACCCTCAGGGGGGATTTTCAGCCCCAGCATTTT. It is translated as CASTLRGDFQPQHF.

The chain employs TRBV6-4 and TRBJ2-7, with 7 bases identical to TRBD2. CDR3 size: 13 residues. V shed 7 bases and J 2 bases; nucleotides not matched to a gene: 5. The germline CDR1 and CDR2 sequences are MRHNA and SNTAGT. CDR3 nucleotide sequence: TGTGCCAGCATCACCGGGGGGACCTACGAGCAGTACTTC. This sequence encodes CASITGGTYEQYF.

The chain carries TRBV11-2 and TRBJ2-2; tentative D call: TRBD2 (6 bases). The CDR3 totals 16 residues. V lost 2 bases, J lost 1 base, and 11 bases lay in between. Germline V CDR1 and CDR2: SGHAT, FQNNGV. The CDR3 protein is CASSLNAAGNTGELFF. The CDR3 coding sequence is TGTGCCAGCAGCTTAAATGCAGCGGGGAACACCGGGGAGCTGTTTTTT.

The chain carries TRBV19 and TRBJ1-2; 7 bases map to TRBD1. CDR1 is LNHDA, CDR2 SQIVND, per germline (reference sequence). V was clipped by 6 bases and J by 3 bases; unmatched bases: 7. This CDR3 has 14 residues. CDR3 in amino acids: CASSSGGVDYGYTF. The CDR3 coding sequence is TGTGCCAGTAGCTCAGGGGGAGTCGACTATGGCTACACCTTC.

V usage is TRBV7-8 and J usage is TRBJ1-2; D is possibly TRBD1 (5 bases). This CDR3 has 15 amino acids. V was clipped by 1 base and J by 4 bases, with 13 bases between them. From germline, CDR1 is SGHVS and CDR2 FQNEAQ. The CDR3 DNA is TGTGCCAGCAGCTTAGACCCAGGGCGCACCTATGGCTACACCTTC. Amino acid sequence: CASSLDPGRTYGYTF. Based on the CDR3 plus reference TRBV7-8 and TRBJ1-2, the full variable domain is GAGVSQSPRYKVAKRGQDVALRCDPISGHVSLFWYQQALGQGPEFLTYFQNEAQLDKSGLPSDRFFAERPEGSVSTLKIQRTQQEDSAVYLCASSLDPGRTYGYTFGSGTRLTVV.

The chain combines TRBV5-1 with TRBJ1-5; perhaps TRBD1 as D (6 bases). The CDR3 covers 15 residues. CDR1 is SGHRS, CDR2 YFSETQ, per germline. The V gene lost 0 bases and the J gene lost 0 bases, with 7 bases spanning the gap. The CDR3 DNA sequence: TGCGCCAGCAGCTTGGGACAGGCTAGCAATCAGCCCCAGCATTTT. Its protein is CASSLGQASNQPQHF.

In its sample, this clone was seen a few times. The V gene is TRBV11-2, the J gene TRBJ1-1; D is perhaps TRBD1 (5 bases). The CDR3 is made up of 17 amino acids. V gave up 0 bases and J gave up 4 bases, with 18 bases separating them. CDR1 is SGHAT and CDR2 is FQNNGV in the germline V gene. CDR3 nucleotide sequence: TGTGCCAGCAGCTTAGATGACCGCGGGACCCAGGGCACTGAAGCTTTCTTT. This codes for CASSLDDRGTQGTEAFF.

This rearrangement joins TRBV18 to TRBJ2-1; TRBD1 agrees at 9 bases. Germline loops: CDR1 KGHSH, CDR2 LQKENI. CDR3 length equals 15 residues. Unmatched junction bases numbered 1, after V lost 0 bases and J lost 4 bases. The CDR3 spells CASSPPGTGYNEQFF. The DNA of the CDR3 is TGTGCCAGCTCACCACCCGGGACAGGGTACAATGAGCAGTTCTTC.

This chain connects TRBV7-8 to TRBJ2-1, with D tentatively TRBD2 (6 bases). Germline V CDR1 and CDR2: SGHVS, FQNEAQ. Between the trimmed V and J ends, which lost 2 bases and 8 bases, there was a span of 10 bases. The CDR3 consists of 13 residues. CDR3 in amino acids: CASSLWSGDEQFF. CDR3 DNA: TGTGCCAGCAGCTTATGGTCGGGGGATGAGCAGTTCTTC.

The chain links TRBV6-4 to TRBJ1-2, with 10 nucleotides matching TRBD1. The CDR3 is 14 amino acids. Germline-derived CDR1 and CDR2 are MRHNA and SNTAGT. Unmatched junction bases numbered 5, after V lost 4 bases and J lost 6 bases. For the CDR3, the DNA is TGTGCCAGCAGTGCGGGACAGGGGTTCGATGGCTACACCTTC. Translating gives CASSAGQGFDGYTF.

This clone was observed once. V usage is TRBV27 and J usage is TRBJ2-7; D possibly corresponds to TRBD2 (6 bases). V lost 3 bases to trimming and J lost 9 bases, with 12 bases between them. The CDR3 sequence is 12 residues long. Germline V gene data show CDR1 as MNHEY and CDR2 as SMNVEV (reference sequence). As DNA, the CDR3 is TGTGCCAGCAGTTTGAGAGCGGGTAGGCAGTACTTC. Its protein is CASSLRAGRQYF.

This clone was picked up one time. The chain links TRBV28 to TRBJ1-2; no firm D call. This CDR3 is 14 amino acids long. Trimming shortened V by 6 bases and J by 10 bases, and 21 bases separated the two germline ends. Germline V CDR1 and CDR2: MDHEN, SYDVKM. The CDR3 coding sequence is TGTGCCAGCAGCCAGTCCCTCCCGAAGAGCGACTACACCTTC. Residues: CASSQSLPKSDYTF.

The rearrangement links TRBV27 to TRBJ1-2; TRBD1 agrees at 8 bases. This CDR3 is 14 amino acids long. Germline-derived CDR1 and CDR2 are MNHEY and SMNVEV (reference sequence). V dropped 8 bases and J dropped 6; count of bases not matched to a gene: 11. The chain's CDR3 is CASSKTGVFDGYTF. The CDR3 DNA is TGTGCCAGCTCTAAGACAGGGGTGTTCGATGGCTACACCTTC.

The chain uses TRBV3-1 (or the pseudogene TRBV3-2) and TRBJ1-1; D is possibly TRBD1 (6 bases). This CDR3 is 13 amino acids long. Germline V gene lookup returns CDR1 LGHDT and CDR2 YNNKEL (reference sequence). Trimming took off 7 bases at V and 6 bases at J, with 15 bases between the two ends. As DNA, the CDR3 is TGTGCCAGCAATCAAGGGGGTTTCTCTGAAGCTTTCTTT. It specifies CASNQGGFSEAFF.

The rearrangement joins TRBV19 to TRBJ1-4; D might be TRBD1 (6 bases). Germline V gene data show CDR1 as LNHDA and CDR2 as SQIVND (reference sequence). The CDR3 loop spans 16 amino acids. V shed 2 bases and J shed 7 bases, with 17 bases lying between them. The CDR3 protein is CASSIHDPAGVEKLFF. In nucleotides, the CDR3 is TGTGCCAGTAGTATACATGATCCCGCAGGGGTTGAAAAACTGTTTTTT.

This sequence joins TRBV9 and TRBJ2-2; D might be TRBD1 (6 bases). V lost 5 bases and J 5 bases, leaving 13 bases between the germline ends. Germline V CDR1 and CDR2: SGDLS, YYNGEE. The CDR3 runs to 14 residues. CDR3 sequence: CASRRQVETGELFF. The CDR3, as DNA: TGTGCCAGCAGAAGACAGGTTGAGACCGGGGAGCTGTTTTTT. Full variable domain (remainder filled in from reference TRBV9 and TRBJ2-2): DSGVTQTPKHLITATGQRVTLRCSPRSGDLSVYWYQQSLDQGLQFLIQYYNGEERAKGNILERFSAQQFPDLHSELNLSSLELGDSALYFCASRRQVETGELFFGEGSRLTVL.